The TCR beta chain under discussion was sequenced for a study of shared clonotypes between healthy human individuals. Germline-derived CDR1 and CDR2 are SGHNT and YYREEE (reference sequence). CDR3 length: 15 amino acids. Trimming took 3 bases from V and 2 from J; bases not matched to a gene: 4. Comment on this clone: Given a much more abundant clone one base away, this may be a read error.

Each subset's genomic DNA was shared equally among a number of immunoSEQ plates. The repertoire was sequenced with immunoSEQ multiplex PCR; TCRdb's copy has only in-frame clones and lacks some. The table lists about 1.1 million clones, approximately 75% of them singletons. Recent acute infections and vaccinations were absent in the healthy HIV-negative adult donors. The sequenced sample consisted of memory CD4+ T cells from PBMCs. The subset is: CD45RA-negative fraction. The source is a man between 18 and 29 years old in good health. Some clones in this sample may be carry-over from other donors' samples. The V and J genes are TRBV5-4 and TRBJ2-3; 9 bases align to TRBD2. The CDR3 reads CASSWPSGVTDTQYF. The CDR3 region has the DNA TGTGCCAGCAGCTGGCCTAGCGGGGTCACAGATACGCAGTATTTT.